This TCR beta chain stems from a study of T-cell memory formation after mild COVID-19. Whole-study results and caveats: Specificity for SARS-CoV-2 was not confirmed among the second-wave clones peaking on day 37. CD4+ bias marked clones expanding day 15 to 37, unlike balanced contracting clones. Prior to infection, memory already included some responding clones, suggesting cross-reactive memory joined.

This clonotype was counted a few times. Its cognate antigen is unknown. TCRdb reprocessed the 5' RACE reads via MiXCR and lists one record per CDR3 protein. The sample lists about 350,000 distinct CDR3 sequences; approximately 15% were seen once. The CDR3 is made up of 18 amino acids. Germline V lookup: CDR1 SGDLS, CDR2 YYNGEE. Trimming left V 0 bases short and J 0 bases short, with 18 bases between. The chain uses TRBV9 and TRBJ2-5, with D possibly called TRBD1 or TRBD2 (5 bases each). The TCR comes from a man aged 18 to 35 who had mild COVID-19 (a few samples of this study predate the infection). Cell type and time point are not known. The sample consisted of PBMCs or a T cell subset sorted from them (not recorded which). For the CDR3, the DNA is TGTGCCAGCAGCGTAGACGCATACTTGCGAGGGGACCAAGAGACCCAGTACTTC. It specifies CASSVDAYLRGDQETQYF.